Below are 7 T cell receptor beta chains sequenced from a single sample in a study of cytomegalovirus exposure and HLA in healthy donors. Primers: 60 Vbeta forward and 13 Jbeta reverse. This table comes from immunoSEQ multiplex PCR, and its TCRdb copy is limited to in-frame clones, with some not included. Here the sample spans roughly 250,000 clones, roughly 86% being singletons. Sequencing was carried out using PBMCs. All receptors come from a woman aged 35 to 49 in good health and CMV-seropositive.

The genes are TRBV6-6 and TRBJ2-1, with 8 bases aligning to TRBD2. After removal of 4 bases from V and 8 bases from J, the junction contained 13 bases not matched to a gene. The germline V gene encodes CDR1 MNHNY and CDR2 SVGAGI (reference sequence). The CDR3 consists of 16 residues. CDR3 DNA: TGTGCCAGCAGTTTGGGGACTAGTGGGGCGCGGGATGAGCAGTTCTTC. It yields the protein CASSLGTSGARDEQFF.

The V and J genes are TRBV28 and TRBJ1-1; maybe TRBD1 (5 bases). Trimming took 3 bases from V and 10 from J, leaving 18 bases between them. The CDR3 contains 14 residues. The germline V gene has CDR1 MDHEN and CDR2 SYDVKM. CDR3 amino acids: CASSFARGAQGAFF. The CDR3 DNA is TGTGCCAGCAGTTTCGCTCGTGGGGCCCAAGGAGCTTTCTTT.

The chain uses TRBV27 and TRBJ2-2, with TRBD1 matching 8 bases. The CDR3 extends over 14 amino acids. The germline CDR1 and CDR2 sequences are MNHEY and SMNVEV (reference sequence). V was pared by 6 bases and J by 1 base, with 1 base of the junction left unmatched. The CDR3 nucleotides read TGTGCCAGCAGGGGGACAGGGAACACCGGGGAGCTGTTTTTT. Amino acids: CASRGTGNTGELFF.

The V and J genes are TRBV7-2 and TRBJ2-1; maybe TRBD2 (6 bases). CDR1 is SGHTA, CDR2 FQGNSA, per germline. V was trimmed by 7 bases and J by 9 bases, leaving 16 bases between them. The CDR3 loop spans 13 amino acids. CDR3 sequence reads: CASTLTGEGEQFF. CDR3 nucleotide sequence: TGTGCCAGCACCCTAACGGGAGAGGGTGAGCAGTTCTTC.

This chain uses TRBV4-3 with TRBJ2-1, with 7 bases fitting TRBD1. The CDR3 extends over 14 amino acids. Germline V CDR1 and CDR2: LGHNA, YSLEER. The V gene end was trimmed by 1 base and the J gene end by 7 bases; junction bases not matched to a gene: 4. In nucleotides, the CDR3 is TGCGCCAGCAGCCAAGCAAGGGGGCTGAATGAGCAGTTCTTC. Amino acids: CASSQARGLNEQFF.

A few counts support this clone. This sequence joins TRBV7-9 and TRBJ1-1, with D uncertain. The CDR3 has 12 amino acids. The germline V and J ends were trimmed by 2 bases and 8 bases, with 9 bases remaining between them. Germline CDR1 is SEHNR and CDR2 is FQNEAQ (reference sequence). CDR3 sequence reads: CASSLIGREAFF. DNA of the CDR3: TGTGCCAGCAGCTTAATAGGGAGGGAAGCTTTCTTT.

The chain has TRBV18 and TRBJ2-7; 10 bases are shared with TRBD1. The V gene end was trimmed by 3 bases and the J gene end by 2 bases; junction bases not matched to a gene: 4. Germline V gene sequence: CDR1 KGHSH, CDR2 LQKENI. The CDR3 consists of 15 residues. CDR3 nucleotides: TGTGCCAGCTCACCCGGACAGGGGGGGGCCTACGAGCAGTACTTC. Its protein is CASSPGQGGAYEQYF.